Sequencing of this T cell receptor (beta chain) was carried out in a study of graft-versus-host responses after intestinal transplantation. V lost 5 bases and J 0 bases, leaving 8 bases between the germline ends. Germline CDR1 MNHEY, CDR2 SVGAGI. The CDR3 extends over 14 amino acids. This clone was seen just once. Its antigen is not known. General study results and limits: Some patients had graft-donor T cell macrochimerism, and their allografts showed high graft-versus-host to host-versus-graft clonal ratios.

Produced via immunoSEQ multiplex PCR; TCRdb's table is partial and in-frame only. There are around 97,000 clones in the sample; about nine tenths occur only once, and 0.15% to 0.2% lies in the top ten. The rearrangement joins TRBV6-5 to TRBJ1-5, with D possibly matching TRBD1 (6 bases). The source is a human donor who was the organ donor for an intestinal transplant. The sequencing here drew on unstimulated CD4+ T cells sorted from spleen or lymph node cells, taken before transplant. CDR3 loop: CASSDRSSNQPQHF. The CDR3 nucleotides are TGTGCCAGCAGTGACAGGTCTAGCAATCAGCCCCAGCATTTT.